Listed here are 27 T cell receptor beta chains from one sample, sequenced in a study of blood T cell repertoires in COVID-19. Measured with immunoSEQ multiplex PCR; TCRdb has only the in-frame clones, and not every one. The table includes tens of thousands of clones, 84% detected once. The material sequenced was peripheral blood. These receptors were obtained from a human donor in a cohort sampled during active COVID-19.

This chain joins TRBV20-1 and TRBJ2-5; 8 nucleotides agree with TRBD2. The CDR3 has 14 amino acids. Germline-derived CDR1 and CDR2 are DFQATT and SNEGSKA (reference sequence). J gave up 5 bases and V 3 bases, and 8 bases lay outside the gene matches. CDR3 DNA sequence: TGCAGTGCTAGTAGCGGGATCACGGGGGAGACCCAGTACTTC. Amino acids: CSASSGITGETQYF.

V and J are TRBV11-2 and TRBJ2-5; D perhaps matches TRBD1 (8 bases). Trimming took off 7 bases at V and 9 bases at J, with 15 bases between the two ends. Germline-derived CDR1 and CDR2 are SGHAT and FQNNGV. The CDR3 length is 12 residues. The CDR3 sequence: CASKQGGKPQYF. The CDR3 coding sequence is TGTGCCAGCAAACAGGGGGGGAAGCCCCAGTACTTC.

This chain joins TRBV6-5 and TRBJ1-6; no clear D gene. Trimming shortened V by 7 bases and J by 5 bases, and 15 bases separated the two germline ends. Germline lookup yields CDR1 MNHEY and CDR2 SVGAGI. The CDR3 loop spans 15 amino acids. This chain's CDR3 is CASTALSRDNSPLHF. The CDR3 DNA reads as TGTGCCAGCACCGCACTCTCACGGGATAATTCACCCCTCCACTTT.

V usage is TRBV19 and J usage is TRBJ2-7; TRBD1 agrees at 7 bases. The CDR3 has 15 residues. Trimming removed 5 bases from V and 3 bases from J; junction bases left unmatched: 10. CDR1 is LNHDA and CDR2 is SQIVND in the germline V gene (reference sequence). The CDR3 protein is CASSQRDSRLYEQYF. For the CDR3, the DNA is TGTGCCAGTAGTCAGAGGGACAGCCGCCTCTACGAGCAGTACTTC.

This clone was picked up a small number of times. V usage is TRBV11-2 and J usage is TRBJ1-6; 7 nucleotides match TRBD1. V gave up 5 bases and J gave up 10 bases; unmatched junction bases: 20. In germline, CDR1 is SGHAT, CDR2 FQNNGV. The CDR3 covers 18 residues. CDR3 in amino acids: CASSLFKDRVAASSPLHF. CDR3 coding DNA: TGTGCCAGCAGCCTTTTCAAAGACAGGGTAGCGGCTAGCTCACCCCTCCACTTT.

CDR3 in amino acids: CASSSGLAMGNTEAFF. Here the CDR3 DNA reads TGTGCCAGCAGTTCCGGACTAGCTATGGGGAACACTGAAGCTTTCTTT. The chain is built from TRBV27 and TRBJ1-1; no reliable D call. Germline-derived CDR1 and CDR2 are MNHEY and SMNVEV (reference sequence). CDR3 length: 16 residues. Deletions cut 4 bases from V and 1 base from J, with 16 bases between.

This clone was seen once. The rearrangement links TRBV25-1 to TRBJ2-7; D gene ambiguous. Looked up from germline, CDR1 is MGHDK and CDR2 is SYGVNS. The CDR3 totals 14 residues. Between the trimmed V and J ends, which lost 3 bases and 4 bases, there was a span of 13 bases. In DNA form, the CDR3 reads TGTGCCAGCAGTGAGGGCCAGAGAGAATACGAGCAGTACTTC. As protein: CASSEGQREYEQYF.

This clone has a single count. This sequence joins TRBV5-6 and TRBJ1-3, with unresolved D. Germline CDR1 SGHDT, CDR2 YYEEEE. This CDR3 comprises 15 residues. The V end was cut by 0 bases, the J end by 0 bases, with 7 bases between. CDR3 nucleotide sequence: TGTGCCAGCAGCTTGGGCCTAGACTCTGGAAACACCATATATTTT. It is translated as CASSLGLDSGNTIYF.

The chain links TRBV29-1 to TRBJ2-7, with D maybe TRBD2 (6 bases). This CDR3 has 11 amino acids. Trimming took 7 bases from V and 7 from J, leaving 14 bases between them. Germline loops: CDR1 SQVTM, CDR2 ANQGSEA. The CDR3 DNA sequence: TGCAGCGGACGGGACTTAGGAGAGCAGTACTTC. As protein: CSGRDLGEQYF.

V usage is TRBV19 and J usage is TRBJ2-5; D possibly corresponds to TRBD1 (5 bases). Germline V gene data show CDR1 as LNHDA and CDR2 as SQIVND (reference sequence). Trimming pared 5 bases from V and 7 bases from J, leaving 17 bases between. The CDR3 length is 14 residues. DNA for the CDR3: TGTGCCAGTAGTTACCAGGGTCTCCCAGGGACCCAGTACTTC. This gives the protein CASSYQGLPGTQYF.

J is TRBJ2-1 and V is TRBV5-1, with 10 bases aligning to TRBD2. Germline lookup yields CDR1 SGHRS and CDR2 YFSETQ. The CDR3 covers 19 residues. J gave up 2 bases and V 0 bases, and 11 bases lay outside the gene matches. The CDR3: CASSLEGTSVPLTYNEQFF. In nucleotides, the CDR3 is TGCGCCAGCAGCTTGGAAGGGACTAGCGTTCCTCTTACCTACAATGAGCAGTTCTTC.

The chain uses TRBV10-3 and TRBJ2-5; TRBD2 agrees at 8 bases. There are 15 residues in the CDR3. Germline CDR1 is ENHRY and CDR2 is SYGVKD. V shed 0 bases and J 1 base; nucleotides not matched to a gene: 1. In nucleotides, the CDR3 is TGTGCCATCAGTGAGTCACTAGCGGCCCAAGAGACCCAGTACTTC. Its protein product is CAISESLAAQETQYF.

The chain has TRBV6-5 and TRBJ2-5; D is undetermined. The germline V gene has CDR1 MNHEY and CDR2 SVGAGI. V was pared by 7 bases and J by 1 base, with 7 bases between. There are 12 residues in the CDR3. CDR3 bases: TGTGCCAGCACGTACAGCCAAGAGACCCAGTACTTC. This codes for CASTYSQETQYF.

This chain links TRBV6-6 with TRBJ2-7, with D perhaps TRBD1 (7 bases). The germline V gene has CDR1 MNHNY and CDR2 SVGAGI (reference sequence). CDR3 length equals 14 residues. V was clipped by 5 bases and J by 3 bases, with 14 bases between them. The CDR3, as DNA: TGTGCCAGCAGTAAGACAGGGACTGGCTACGAGCAGTACTTC. Its translation: CASSKTGTGYEQYF.

This clone was recorded only once. J is TRBJ1-5 and V is TRBV5-6; 7 bases map to TRBD1. The CDR3 runs 14 residues. The germline gives CDR1 SGHDT, CDR2 YYEEEE. V trimming: 3 bases; J trimming: 7 bases; junction bases outside the gene matches: 7. The CDR3 is CASSSSGGNQPQHF. In nucleotides, the CDR3 is TGTGCCAGCAGCTCTTCAGGGGGTAACCAGCCCCAGCATTTT.

The rearrangement links TRBV15 to TRBJ1-5, with TRBD1 as a possible D gene (6 bases). The V gene's germline CDR1 is LNHNV and CDR2 YYDKDF (reference sequence). CDR3 size: 14 residues. V was trimmed by 3 bases and J by 4 bases, leaving 10 bases between them. The CDR3 loop reads CATSRGHENQPQHF. CDR3 bases: TGTGCCACCAGCAGGGGACATGAAAATCAGCCCCAGCATTTT.

The chain uses TRBV7-2 and TRBJ1-3; D is possibly TRBD1 (5 bases). Between the trimmed V and J ends, which lost 4 bases and 0 bases, there was a span of 19 bases. The CDR3 contains 18 residues. Germline lookup yields CDR1 SGHTA and CDR2 FQGNSA. The CDR3 DNA reads TGTGCCAGCAGCTCTGGAGCGGGGCAGCCCCTCTCTGGAAACACCATATATTTT. Translating it yields CASSSGAGQPLSGNTIYF.

J is TRBJ2-7 and V is TRBV27; 7 nucleotides match TRBD2. Losses at the gene ends were 5 bases for V and 2 bases for J; bases not matched to a gene: 15. The V gene's germline CDR1 is MNHEY and CDR2 SMNVEV (reference sequence). The CDR3 length is 17 residues. The CDR3 spells CASSQVTSGRAPYEQYF. The DNA of the CDR3 is TGTGCCAGCAGTCAGGTGACCTCGGGGAGGGCCCCCTACGAGCAGTACTTC.

This clone was found once. The chain recombines TRBV2 with TRBJ2-2; a possible D gene is TRBD2 (7 bases). Trimming removed 9 bases at V and 3 bases at J, with 20 bases between. CDR3 size: 16 residues. Germline V CDR1 and CDR2: SNHLY, FYNNEI. CDR3 bases: TGTGCCAGGGGGCGGGGGCTAGCGGACTACACCGGGGAGCTGTTTTTT. This sequence encodes CARGRGLADYTGELFF.

The chain couples TRBV5-1 to TRBJ1-2, with a possible D match to TRBD1 (5 bases). The CDR3 runs to 11 residues. The ends were cut back, 8 bases at V and 7 bases at J, with 12 bases in the middle. Per the germline V gene, CDR1 is SGHRS and CDR2 is YFSETQ. The DNA of the CDR3 is TGCGCCAGAAAGCAGGGTTCTGGCTACACCTTC. Translated, it gives CARKQGSGYTF.

This rearrangement joins TRBV5-6 to TRBJ2-1; TRBD2 matches at 8 bases. Germline V gene lookup returns CDR1 SGHDT and CDR2 YYEEEE. The CDR3 runs 19 residues. With 3 bases clipped from V and 2 bases from J, the junction kept 16 bases outside the gene matches. CDR3 DNA sequence: TGTGCCAGCAGCTCTAAACAGGTCCGCGGAGCGGGGGCCTACAATGAGCAGTTCTTC. Encoded protein: CASSSKQVRGAGAYNEQFF.

This clone was seen only once. This rearrangement joins TRBV6-5 to TRBJ2-7, with 7 positions matching TRBD2. This CDR3 contains 13 residues. Germline V gives CDR1 MNHEY, CDR2 SVGAGI. Trimming removed 5 bases from V and 2 bases from J; junction bases left unmatched: 3. The CDR3 protein is CASSNGLAYEQYF. CDR3 DNA: TGTGCCAGCAGTAACGGACTAGCCTACGAGCAGTACTTC.

The V call is TRBV27, the J call TRBJ2-6, with unresolved D. V lost 7 bases, J lost 0 bases, and 10 bases lay in between. CDR3 length: 15 amino acids. Per the germline V gene, CDR1 is MNHEY and CDR2 is SMNVEV (reference sequence). The CDR3 nucleotides read TGTGCCAGCACCCTAGTGGCCTCTGGGGCCAACGTCCTGACTTTC. Its translation: CASTLVASGANVLTF.

CDR3 nucleotides: TGTGCCACCAGTGGGGTGACAGCTTTCTATGGCTACACCTTC. As protein: CATSGVTAFYGYTF. V gene TRBV24-1 combines with J gene TRBJ1-2; tentative D call: TRBD1 (5 bases). Trimming removed 5 bases from V and 4 bases from J, with 13 bases in between. CDR1 KGHDR and CDR2 SFDVKD come from the germline V gene. The CDR3 runs to 14 residues.

The rearrangement joins TRBV4-1 to TRBJ2-1, with D possibly being TRBD2 (5 bases). The CDR3 spans 12 residues. The V end was cut by 1 base, the J end by 8 bases, with 6 bases between. Germline CDR1 and CDR2: MGHRA and YSYEKL. CDR3 amino acids: CASSQGRDEQFF. The DNA of the CDR3 is TGCGCCAGCAGCCAAGGGCGGGATGAGCAGTTCTTC.

Here the CDR3 DNA reads TGCAGCGTTGAAGGGGTTCCAGGTAAACTTGGGGATACGCAGTATTTT. Its protein product is CSVEGVPGKLGDTQYF. The V gene is TRBV29-1, the J gene TRBJ2-3; D is unresolved. V was trimmed by 1 base and J by 6 bases, leaving 20 bases between them. This CDR3 is 16 amino acids long. Germline assignment: CDR1 SQVTM and CDR2 ANQGSEA.

The chain combines TRBV19 with TRBJ1-5; D uncertain. Germline V gene lookup returns CDR1 LNHDA and CDR2 SQIVND (reference sequence). The CDR3 is made up of 14 amino acids. Deletions cut 5 bases from V and 0 bases from J, with 8 bases between. CDR3 amino acids: CASSPGFSNQPQHF. The CDR3 DNA follows: TGTGCCAGTAGTCCGGGGTTTAGCAATCAGCCCCAGCATTTT.